Listed below are T cell receptor beta chains from one sample, sequenced in a study of CD8 T cells in Susac syndrome. TCRdb called the immunoSEQ multiplex PCR reads again in MiXCR, with one record for every CDR3 protein. The sample holds 200,000 to 250,000 distinct CDR3 sequences, roughly 93% seen once. Sequenced sample: CD4+ T cells from PBMCs. Every receptor here comes from a human donor with multiple sclerosis. The CDR3 runs from the conserved cysteine through the conserved F or W. Fields, in order: V gene, D gene, J gene, CDR3 protein, CDR3 DNA. A D gene is named only where the DNA matches it firmly.

v_call: TRBV30
d_call: .
j_call: TRBJ1-3
cdr3_aa: CAWSVRRGPGNTIYF
cdr3_nt: TGTGCCTGGAGTGTAAGGCGGGGGCCTGGAAACACCATATATTTT

v_call: TRBV6-6
d_call: .
j_call: TRBJ1-5
cdr3_aa: CASSYTRPDLNQPQHF
cdr3_nt: TGTGCCAGCAGTTACACCAGGCCAGACCTCAATCAGCCCCAGCATTTT

v_call: TRBV20-1
d_call: .
j_call: TRBJ1-5
cdr3_aa: CSAIRGVNQPQHF
cdr3_nt: TGCAGTGCTATCCGGGGGGTCAATCAGCCCCAGCATTTT

v_call: TRBV20-1
d_call: .
j_call: TRBJ2-1
cdr3_aa: CSATPVAAINEQFF
cdr3_nt: TGCAGTGCTACACCCGTAGCGGCAATAAATGAGCAGTTCTTC

v_call: TRBV24-1
d_call: .
j_call: TRBJ2-1
cdr3_aa: CATSGTYYNEQFF
cdr3_nt: TGTGCCACCAGTGGGACATATTACAATGAGCAGTTCTTC

v_call: TRBV3-1
d_call: .
j_call: TRBJ2-1
cdr3_aa: CASSNDPGDTEQFF
cdr3_nt: TGTGCCAGCAGCAATGACCCCGGGGACACCGAGCAGTTCTTC

v_call: TRBV10-3
d_call: .
j_call: TRBJ2-3
cdr3_aa: CAISPRTATDTQYF
cdr3_nt: TGTGCCATCAGTCCTCGTACGGCCACAGATACGCAGTATTTT

v_call: TRBV7-9
d_call: .
j_call: TRBJ2-5
cdr3_aa: CASSQSGVETQYF
cdr3_nt: TGTGCCAGCAGTCAAAGTGGAGTAGAGACCCAGTACTTC

v_call: TRBV23-1
d_call: .
j_call: TRBJ1-1
cdr3_aa: CASSQFRTGVSTEAFF
cdr3_nt: TGCGCCAGCAGTCAATTTCGAACGGGGGTGAGCACTGAAGCTTTCTTT

v_call: TRBV27
d_call: .
j_call: TRBJ2-1
cdr3_aa: CASRDRQVDNEQFF
cdr3_nt: TGTGCCAGCAGAGATCGACAGGTTGACAATGAGCAGTTCTTC

v_call: TRBV25-1
d_call: TRBD1
j_call: TRBJ2-3
cdr3_aa: CASSPRGRGRTDTQYF
cdr3_nt: TGTGCCAGCAGTCCAAGGGGGCGCGGTAGGACAGATACGCAGTATTTT

v_call: TRBV24-1
d_call: TRBD2
j_call: TRBJ2-1
cdr3_aa: CATGGMAGGSNEQFF
cdr3_nt: TGTGCCACGGGGGGGATGGCGGGAGGGTCAAATGAGCAGTTCTTC

v_call: TRBV28
d_call: .
j_call: TRBJ2-7
cdr3_aa: CASSLLTGRQYF
cdr3_nt: TGTGCCAGCAGTTTACTAACAGGACGGCAGTACTTC

v_call: TRBV11-2
d_call: .
j_call: TRBJ2-3
cdr3_aa: CASSLSRQSTDTQYF
cdr3_nt: TGTGCCAGCAGCTTATCGCGACAGAGCACAGATACGCAGTATTTT